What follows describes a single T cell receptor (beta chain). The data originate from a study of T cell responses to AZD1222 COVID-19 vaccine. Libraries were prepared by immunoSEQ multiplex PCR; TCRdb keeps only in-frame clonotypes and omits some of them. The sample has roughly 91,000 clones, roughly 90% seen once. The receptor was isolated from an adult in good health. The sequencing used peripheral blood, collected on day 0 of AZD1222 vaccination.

Here the CDR3 reads CASSQYEGAPLHF. CDR3 DNA: TGTGCCAGCAGCCAATACGAGGGAGCACCCCTCCACTTT. The chain recombines TRBV9 with TRBJ1-6; no clear D gene. Germline lookup yields CDR1 SGDLS and CDR2 YYNGEE. The CDR3 sequence is 13 residues long. V shed 4 bases and J shed 11 bases, with 13 bases lying between them.